This TCR beta chain was profiled in a study of cytomegalovirus exposure and HLA in healthy donors. Whole-study results and caveats: Earlier analysis yielded a pattern in which most TCR beta V segments were productive about 87% or about 30% of the time. Later analysis identified 17,000 or so TCR beta sequences associated with HLA alleles, using a false discovery rate threshold of 0.05. A missense DCLRE1C variant was associated with V- and J-gene trimming of TCR beta chains in a later analysis, and an independent cohort replicated the association. Apparent HLA restriction characterized most CMV-associated TCR beta chains in a later analysis.

In the case of this clone: Its antigen is unidentified.

Primers for the PCR totalled 60 Vbeta and 13 Jbeta. Profiling relied on immunoSEQ multiplex PCR, and the TCRdb table lists in-frame clones only, not all of them. The table lists 150,000 to 200,000 clones, approximately 72% of them singletons. Germline CDR1 LNHDA, CDR2 SQIVND (reference sequence). The junction had 4 bases not matched to a gene; V was cut back by 5 bases and J by 4 bases. This CDR3 is 14 amino acids long. The TCR sequence derives from a human donor in good health. The V call is TRBV19, the J call TRBJ2-7; 11 positions agree with TRBD2. Sequenced material: PBMCs. The CDR3 bases are TGTGCCAGTAGTTCGACTAGCGGGGAGTACGAGCAGTACTTC. It specifies CASSSTSGEYEQYF. Supplemented by reference TRBV19 and TRBJ2-7, the full variable domain reads DGGITQSPKYLFRKEGQNVTLSCEQNLNHDAMYWYRQDPGQGLRLIYYSQIVNDFQKGDIAEGYSVSREKKESFPLTVTSAQKNPTAFYLCASSSTSGEYEQYFGPGTRLTVT.